A selection of T cell receptor beta chains follows, all from one sample in a study of blood T cell repertoires in COVID-19. Assay: immunoSEQ multiplex PCR; the TCRdb copy retains only in-frame clones and omits some. The repertoire holds around 160,000 clones, roughly 83% seen once, with about an eighth in the top ten. The material sequenced was PBMCs or T cells enriched from blood (not recorded which). These receptor sequences come from an older woman who had recovered from COVID-19. CDR3s include the opening cysteine and the closing phenylalanine or tryptophan.

>TRBV7-9|TRBJ2-7
CASSPGTGGPYEQYF
>TRBV10-3|TRBJ1-1
CAISNSRDTEAFF
>TRBV28|TRBJ1-4
CASSLWEGGAEKLFF
>TRBV19|TRBJ1-5
CACHGGKHSNQPQHF
>TRBV2|TRBJ1-5
CASRAPGTPNQPQHF
>TRBV19|TRBJ1-2
CASSMALTGVYGYTF
>TRBV3-1/TRBV3-2|TRBJ1-6
CASSQLGRYGDSPLHF
>TRBV18|TRBJ2-7
CASSPTRDSYEQYF
>TRBV25-1|TRBJ1-2
CASRGAVGYTF
>TRBV19|TRBJ2-2
CASSSLATGELFF
>TRBV15|TRBJ2-7
CATSPGGLAGGEQYF
>TRBV27|TRBJ1-4
CASTNAGTPSGGEKLFF
>TRBV27|TRBJ1-1
CASSPPGYRNTEAFF
>TRBV5-6|TRBJ2-7
CASQIGGAYEQYF
>TRBV5-4|TRBJ2-7
CASSPTSGRSTYEQYF
>TRBV19|TRBJ1-2
CASSIVGDTTNYGYTF
>TRBV3-1/TRBV3-2|TRBJ1-4
CASSQREGGEKLFF
>TRBV9|TRBJ2-1
CASSARGESYNEQFF
>TRBV6-5|TRBJ1-1
CASILTALLNTEAFF
>TRBV2|TRBJ2-7
CASTVAGFYEQYF
>TRBV7-9|TRBJ1-1
CASSLLGLLNTEAFF
>TRBV5-1|TRBJ2-7
CASSFGLAGFYEQYF